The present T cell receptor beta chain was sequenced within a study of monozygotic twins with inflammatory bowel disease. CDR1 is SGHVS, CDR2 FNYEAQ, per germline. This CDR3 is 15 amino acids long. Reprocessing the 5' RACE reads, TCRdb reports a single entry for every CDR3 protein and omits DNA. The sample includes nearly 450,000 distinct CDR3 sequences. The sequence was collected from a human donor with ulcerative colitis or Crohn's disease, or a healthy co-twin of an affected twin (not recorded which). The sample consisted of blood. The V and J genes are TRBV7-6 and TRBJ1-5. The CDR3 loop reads CASSLGDVPNQPQHF.